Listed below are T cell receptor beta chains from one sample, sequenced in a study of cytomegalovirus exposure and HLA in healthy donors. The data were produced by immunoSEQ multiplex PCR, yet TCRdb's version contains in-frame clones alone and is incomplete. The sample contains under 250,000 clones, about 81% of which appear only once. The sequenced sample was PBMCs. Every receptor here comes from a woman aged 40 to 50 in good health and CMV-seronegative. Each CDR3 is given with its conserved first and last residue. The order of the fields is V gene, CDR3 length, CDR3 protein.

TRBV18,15,CASSPRTRPNNEQFF
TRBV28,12,CASSPVEAEAFF
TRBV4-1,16,CASSQAPDTRSYEQYF
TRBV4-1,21,CASSQERKASGKRGPGFEAFF
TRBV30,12,CAWSLVADEQYF
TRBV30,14,CAWSDSQVNEKLFF
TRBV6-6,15,CASSNHLRSAYEQYF
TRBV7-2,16,CASSLVIGTGSNEQFF
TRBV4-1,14,CASSRLAGDDEQFF
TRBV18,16,CASSPRGATGRNEQFF
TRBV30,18,CARRYIGTGSSGANVLTF
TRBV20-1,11,CSAGRAGGYTF
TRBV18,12,CASSPTPDTQYF
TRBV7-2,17,CASSPGGSGRYTDTQYF
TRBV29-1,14,CSVEGGTGEYGYTF
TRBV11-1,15,CASSSRHGTNEKLFF
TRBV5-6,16,CASSKLAAKTYNEQFF
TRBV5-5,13,CASSPRVSYEQYF
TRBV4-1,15,CASSQLRTLGDEQFF